This TCR beta chain is from a study of metastatic and nonmetastatic thyroid tumors. Overall study context: A comparison of repertoires was made across blood and tumor or nodule tissue from malignant and benign thyroid patients. General observations from the study: Reportedly, malignant thyroid tumors had significantly higher TCR beta diversity than benign nodules, in blood and tumor.

Using MiXCR, TCRdb reanalyzed the PCR reads. The table records 35,000 to 45,000 clones, around 28% of them present only once. This clone has ten or more counts. Antigen: not known. The CDR3 extends over 14 amino acids. Trimming left V 2 bases short and J 6 bases short, with 14 bases between. Germline CDR1 and CDR2: MNHEY and SVGEGT. All patients were untreated before thyroid surgery. The specimen sequenced was blood. V is TRBV6-2 or TRBV6-3 and J is TRBJ2-7; tentative D call: TRBD2 (6 bases). This TCR derives from a male donor with papillary thyroid cancer or a benign thyroid nodule (not recorded which). Some clones in this sample may be carry-over from other donors' samples. CDR3 DNA sequence: TGTGCCAGCAGTTACGAGGAGGGAGTGAGCGAGCAGTACTTC. Translation gives CASSYEEGVSEQYF.